These 6 T cell receptor beta chains were sequenced from one sample in a study of shared clonotypes between healthy human individuals. TCRdb's table, derived via immunoSEQ multiplex PCR, lists solely in-frame clones and lacks some. The sample yields roughly 2,300,000 clones, roughly 92% seen once. The sequencing sample was made of naive CD4+ T cells from PBMCs. Subset defined: CD45RA+ positively selected. These receptors were obtained from a man aged 18 to 30 in good health. Some clones in this sample may be carry-over from other donors' samples.

This rearrangement joins TRBV27 to TRBJ2-5, with a weak D call TRBD2 (5 bases). The CDR3 consists of 14 residues. Trimming stripped 3 bases from V and 4 bases from J, with 12 bases between. The germline gives CDR1 MNHEY, CDR2 SMNVEV (reference sequence). The CDR3 coding sequence is TGTGCCAGCAGTTTCCGGTCCCGGGGAGAGACCCAGTACTTC. Protein product: CASSFRSRGETQYF.

The chain has TRBV6-1 and TRBJ2-6, with TRBD1 as a possible D gene (6 bases). Between the trimmed V and J ends, which lost 4 bases and 0 bases, there was a span of 13 bases. The germline V gene encodes CDR1 MNHNS and CDR2 SASEGT. The CDR3 consists of 17 residues. The CDR3 region is CASSGARTDSGANVLTF. The DNA for the CDR3 is TGTGCCAGCAGTGGGGCCAGGACAGACTCTGGGGCCAACGTCCTGACTTTC.

The chain combines TRBV5-1 with TRBJ1-1; no clear D gene. This CDR3 is built from 14 residues. The ends were cut back, 1 base at V and 2 bases at J, with 9 bases in the middle. Germline V gene data show CDR1 as SGHRS and CDR2 as YFSETQ. CDR3 sequence: CASSLQQGNTEAFF. The CDR3 DNA follows: TGCGCCAGCAGCTTGCAACAAGGAAACACTGAAGCTTTCTTT.

The CDR3: CASSRGLAVSSYNEQFF. The CDR3 DNA reads as TGTGCCAGCAGCCGGGGACTAGCGGTTAGCTCCTACAATGAGCAGTTCTTC. This chain uses TRBV5-4 with TRBJ2-1; 11 bases align to TRBD2. The V gene end was trimmed by 4 bases and the J gene end by 0 bases; junction bases not matched to a gene: 6. CDR3 size: 17 residues. Per the germline V gene, CDR1 is SGHNT and CDR2 is YYREEE (reference sequence).

The chain uses TRBV27 and TRBJ2-3, with TRBD2 identical over 7 bases. J was trimmed by 0 bases and V by 5 bases; bases with no gene match: 11. Germline loops: CDR1 MNHEY, CDR2 SMNVEV (reference sequence). This CDR3 is built from 17 residues. The CDR3 loop is CASSIRRLAPSTDTQYF. The CDR3, as DNA: TGTGCCAGCAGTATCCGACGACTAGCTCCTAGCACAGATACGCAGTATTTT.

A remark on this clone: The sample has other DNA sequences that encode this CDR3 too. This sequence joins TRBV28 and TRBJ2-5; D uncertain. There are 11 residues in the CDR3. The V gene lost 11 bases and the J gene lost 1 base, with 8 bases spanning the gap. In germline, CDR1 is MDHEN, CDR2 SYDVKM. The DNA for the CDR3 is TGTGCCTCCCTTCTCCAAGAGACCCAGTACTTC. It encodes CASLLQETQYF.